This TCR beta chain was observed in a study of blood T cell repertoires in COVID-19. Study background: Material from acute and convalescent COVID-19 was sourced from the United States, Italy and Spain. PBMCs, B-cell-depleted T cells, or T cells provided the cDNA or gDNA that made up the material.

Some clones are missing from TCRdb's copy, which holds only in-frame ones; the method was immunoSEQ multiplex PCR. Of about 180,000 clones in the sample, about 88% were seen once. Recruits, aged about 18 to 90 years, lived in 24 US areas. V lost 5 bases and J 3 bases, leaving 13 bases between the germline ends. This CDR3 spans 14 amino acids. Germline CDR1 reads GTSNPN; CDR2 reads SVGIG (reference sequence). This sequence originates from a human donor with acute COVID-19. The donor label of this sample is uncertain. The chain joins TRBV30 to TRBJ1-4; possible D gene TRBD1, 6 bases. Sequencing used PBMCs or T cells enriched from blood (not recorded which). In DNA, the CDR3 is TGTGCCTGGGGATTAGGGGGGGCTAATGAAAAACTGTTTTTT. It translates to CAWGLGGANEKLFF.